What follows describes a single T cell receptor (beta chain). This CDR3 has 17 amino acids. From germline, CDR1 is SNHLY and CDR2 FYNNEI. With 2 bases clipped from V and 0 bases from J, the junction kept 5 bases outside the gene matches. Source study methods: The authors estimated nucleated cell counts from reference gene primer amplification. Only in-frame clones appear in the TCRdb table, and some are missing; sequencing was by immunoSEQ multiplex PCR. Clone size and V and J calls were adopted from that table, with D and trimming inferred from the DNA. The data contain 140,000 or so clones, nearly 90% of them singletons. These data come from a study of blood T cell repertoires in COVID-19. Background on the study: Acute and convalescent COVID-19 specimens originated in the United States, Italy and Spain. The cDNA or gDNA used as material had been derived from T cells, B-cell-depleted T cells, or PBMCs.

This TCR came from a man aged 65 to 85 with acute or convalescent COVID-19. The chain uses TRBV2 and TRBJ1-5, with TRBD1 matching over 9 bases. Sequenced sample: peripheral blood. The CDR3 nucleotides read TGTGCCAGCAGTGAACTGACAGGGGGTTATAGCAATCAGCCCCAGCATTTT. Amino acid sequence: CASSELTGGYSNQPQHF.